The clone carrying this T cell receptor beta chain was detected many times. The antigen remains unidentified. The data originate from a study of regulatory T cells in long-lasting Graves disease. Study summary: A definition of persistent Graves' disease required over 5 years of antithyroid drugs plus positive TSH receptor antibodies. Overall study results and limits: Persistent disease exhibited a predilection for TRBV28, TRBJ1-2 and TRBJ2-5. Shared public clonotypes totalled some 2,500 in persistent patients, compared with about 970 in new patients.

The V gene end was trimmed by 3 bases and the J gene end by 5 bases; junction bases not matched to a gene: 9. Per the germline V gene, CDR1 is DFQATT and CDR2 is SNEGSKA (reference sequence). The CDR3 is made up of 14 amino acids. Sequencing libraries for TCR beta were prepared with iRepertoire HTBI primers and Arm-PCR of CDR3 regions. Original processing notes: Across samples, 50 to 75 TRBV and 12 to 15 TRBJ segments were found. TCRdb re-derived calls from the multiplex PCR reads in MiXCR, one entry per CDR3 protein. The V and J calls shown here were made by TCRdb, not taken from the authors' results. The data contain a few hundred thousand distinct CDR3 sequences, around 23% of them seen just once; the ten biggest clones take up roughly an eighth. Specified time point: persistent/refractory GD, antithyroid drugs over 5 years with positive TRAb. RNA from PBMCs was the source of the TCR library.

The rearrangement joins TRBV20-1 to TRBJ2-5; 7 nucleotides match TRBD2. This sample comprised peripheral blood mononuclear cells (PBMCs), obtained when the disease was refractory, from a patient treated with antithyroid drugs. The receptor's source is a female donor with Graves disease. DNA of the CDR3: TGCAGTGCTAGTAGTGCGGGAGTGCGGGAGACCCAGTACTTC. It specifies CSASSAGVRETQYF.